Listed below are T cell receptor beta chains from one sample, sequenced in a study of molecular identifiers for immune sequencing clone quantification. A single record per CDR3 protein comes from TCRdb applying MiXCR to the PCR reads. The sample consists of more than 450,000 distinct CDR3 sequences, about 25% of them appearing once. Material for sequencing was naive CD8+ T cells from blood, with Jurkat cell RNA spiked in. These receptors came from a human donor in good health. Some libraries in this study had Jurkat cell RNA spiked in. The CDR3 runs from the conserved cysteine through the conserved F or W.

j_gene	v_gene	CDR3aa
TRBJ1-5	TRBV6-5	CASSPGQGRQPQHF
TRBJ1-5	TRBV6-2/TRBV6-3	CASRPGTGVQPQHF
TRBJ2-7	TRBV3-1	CASSPQTVLGGLYF
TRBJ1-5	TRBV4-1	CASSQSLGGNQPQHF
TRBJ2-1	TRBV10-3	CAISEGTIHEQFF
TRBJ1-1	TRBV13	CASSLEGLGTEAFF
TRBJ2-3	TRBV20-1	CSAAAIAGGGDTQYF
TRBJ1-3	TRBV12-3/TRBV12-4	CASSFSGVGNTIYF
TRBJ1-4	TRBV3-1	CASSRRRGGPTNEKLFF
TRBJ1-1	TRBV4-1	CASTKLSATNTEAFF
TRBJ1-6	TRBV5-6	CASSPNPGQNSPLHF
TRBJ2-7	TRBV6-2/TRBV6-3	CASSYTFTGSYERYF
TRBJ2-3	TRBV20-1	CSARFSSGRTGTQYF
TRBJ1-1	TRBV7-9	CASSSLGGNTEAFF
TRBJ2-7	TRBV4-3	CASSQDRLAGEQYF
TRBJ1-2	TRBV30	CAWSVMNYGDSGYTF
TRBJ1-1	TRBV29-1	CSVGWGTEAFF
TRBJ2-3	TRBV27	CASSQWGQPTDTQYF
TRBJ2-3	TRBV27	CASSLGAGAFTDTQYF
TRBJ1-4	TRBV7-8	CASSSGTVFEKLFF
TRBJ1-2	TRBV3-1	CASSKDRDYGYTF
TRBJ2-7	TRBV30	CAWSVDRDEQYF